The 7 T cell receptor beta chains listed next were all sequenced from one sample in a study of blood T cell repertoires in COVID-19. Method: immunoSEQ multiplex PCR; TCRdb's copy keeps in-frame clones and lacks some. The sample has hundreds of thousands of clones, 65% to 90% seen once. The sample comprised PBMCs or T cells enriched from blood (not recorded which). The source of these receptors is a woman in her twenties or thirties who had been exposed to COVID-19.

The chain links TRBV27 to TRBJ2-6; 7 positions match TRBD1. The junction had 2 bases not matched to a gene; V was cut back by 3 bases and J by 0 bases. The CDR3 extends over 16 amino acids. Germline values: CDR1 MNHEY, CDR2 SMNVEV (reference sequence). Written as DNA, the CDR3 is TGTGCCAGCAGTTTCGGGACAGTCTCTGGGGCCAACGTCCTGACTTTC. Its translation: CASSFGTVSGANVLTF.

The genes are TRBV7-2 and TRBJ1-2, with D maybe TRBD1 (5 bases). Looked up from germline, CDR1 is SGHTA and CDR2 is FQGNSA. V was cut by 5 bases and J by 2 bases, with 18 bases left in between. The CDR3 contains 16 residues. The CDR3 sequence is CASSPDIDRPNYGYTF. CDR3 bases: TGTGCCAGCAGCCCAGACATCGACAGACCCAACTATGGCTACACCTTC.

This chain joins TRBV2 and TRBJ1-4; D remains unclear. The CDR3 loop spans 11 amino acids. V gave up 8 bases and J gave up 8 bases, with 9 bases separating them. Germline V lookup: CDR1 SNHLY, CDR2 FYNNEI. The DNA of the CDR3 is TGTGCCAGCTGGCAGCGAGAAAAACTGTTTTTT. Its protein is CASWQREKLFF.

CDR3 nucleotide sequence: TGTGCCAGCAGCTTGATGGGGGCAAAGGAAAAACTGTTTTTT. This encodes CASSLMGAKEKLFF. V gene TRBV5-4 combines with J gene TRBJ1-4; a possible D gene is TRBD1 (6 bases). CDR1 and CDR2 (germline): SGHNT, YYREEE (reference sequence). This CDR3 has 14 amino acids. V lost 1 base and J 8 bases, leaving 12 bases between the germline ends. The complete variable domain, with remaining parts taken from reference TRBV5-4 and TRBJ1-4, reads ETGVTQSPTHLIKTRGQQVTLRCSSQSGHNTVSWYQQALGQGPQFIFQYYREEENGRGNFPPRFSGLQFPNYSSELNVNALELDDSALYLCASSLMGAKEKLFFGSGTQLSVL.

The CDR3 spells CASSYDIYYGYTF. In DNA, the CDR3 is TGTGCCAGCAGTTACGACATTTACTATGGCTACACCTTC. The rearrangement links TRBV12-3 or TRBV12-4 to TRBJ1-2; D is unclear. The V end was cut by 4 bases, the J end by 3 bases, with 9 bases between. This CDR3 has 13 amino acids.

CDR3 loop: CASSGPPLPGTRNYGYTF. The CDR3 region has the DNA TGTGCCAGCAGCGGACCTCCCCTTCCCGGGACACGAAACTATGGCTACACCTTC. The chain employs TRBV9 and TRBJ1-2; D might be TRBD1 (6 bases). Germline V gene lookup returns CDR1 SGDLS and CDR2 YYNGEE. Trimming took off 3 bases at V and 2 bases at J, with 23 bases between the two ends. The CDR3 loop spans 18 amino acids.

The chain couples TRBV2 to TRBJ2-3; D gene ambiguous. Germline V gives CDR1 SNHLY, CDR2 FYNNEI. V gave up 3 bases and J gave up 1 base, with 8 bases separating them. The CDR3 has 14 residues. The CDR3 reads CASSDSSGTDTQYF. The CDR3 coding sequence is TGTGCCAGCAGTGATAGTAGTGGCACAGATACGCAGTATTTT.